This T cell receptor (beta chain) is drawn from a study of metastatic and nonmetastatic thyroid tumors. About the study: Patients with malignant and benign thyroid disease provided blood and tumor or nodule tissue, whose repertoires were compared. Study-wide results and limits: Reported TCR beta diversity, measured in blood and tumor, was significantly higher for malignant thyroid tumors than for benign nodules.

Comments on this clone: Its antigen is currently unknown.

Before thyroid surgery, none of the patients had received any treatment. Germline V gene lookup returns CDR1 MNHEY and CDR2 SVGAGI. Between the trimmed V and J ends, which lost 0 bases and 7 bases, there was a span of 9 bases. This CDR3 region has 13 residues. TCRdb re-called the PCR reads via MiXCR. The table has approximately 74,000 clones, around 14% seen once; the top ten hold 6.5%. The chain uses TRBV6-5 and TRBJ1-2; D is ambiguous. The specimen sequenced was blood. The sequence came from a male donor with papillary thyroid cancer or a benign thyroid nodule (not recorded which). Some clones in this sample may be carry-over from other donors' samples. The CDR3 region is CASSYSNKGGYTF. The CDR3 DNA reads as TGTGCCAGCAGTTACTCCAACAAAGGTGGCTACACCTTC.